Below, one T cell receptor (beta chain) is given with its context. These data belong to a study of T cell responses to AZD1222 COVID-19 vaccine. V shed 4 bases and J 8 bases; nucleotides not matched to a gene: 8. Germline CDR1 is LGHDT and CDR2 is YNNKEL (reference sequence). This CDR3 comprises 15 residues. The data were produced by immunoSEQ multiplex PCR, yet TCRdb's version contains in-frame clones alone and is incomplete. The top ten clones hold 5% to 5.5% of a sample with 110,000 to 150,000 clones, over 85% of them seen once. The sample was peripheral blood, taken on day 0 of AZD1222 vaccination. This TCR was recovered from an adult in good health. V gene TRBV3-1 (or the pseudogene TRBV3-2) combines with J gene TRBJ2-1; 10 positions match TRBD2. The CDR3 here is CASSPLAGNFYEQFF. The CDR3 DNA sequence: TGTGCCAGCAGCCCACTAGCGGGAAATTTCTATGAGCAGTTCTTC.